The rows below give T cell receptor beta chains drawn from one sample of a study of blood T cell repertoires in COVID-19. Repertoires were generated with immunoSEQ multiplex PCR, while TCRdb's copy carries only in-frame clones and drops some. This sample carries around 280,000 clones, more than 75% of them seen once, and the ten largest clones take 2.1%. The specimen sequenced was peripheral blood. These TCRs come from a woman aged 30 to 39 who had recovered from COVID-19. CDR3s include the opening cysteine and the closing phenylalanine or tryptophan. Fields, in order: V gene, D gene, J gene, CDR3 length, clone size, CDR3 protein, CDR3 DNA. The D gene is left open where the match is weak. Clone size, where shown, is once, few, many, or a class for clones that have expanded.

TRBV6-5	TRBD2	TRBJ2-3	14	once	CASSYASGRDTQYF	TGTGCCAGCAGTTACGCCTCCGGGAGGGATACGCAGTATTTT
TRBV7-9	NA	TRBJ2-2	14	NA	CASSFLSSEGELFF	TGTGCCAGCAGCTTTCTTAGCAGTGAAGGGGAGCTGTTTTTT
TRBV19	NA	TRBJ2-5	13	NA	CASSIGGGGTQYF	TGTGCCAGTAGTATCGGGGGTGGAGGGACCCAGTACTTC
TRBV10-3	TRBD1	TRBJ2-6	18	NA	CAISHSPRGLHGANVLTF	TGTGCCATCAGCCATTCACCCAGGGGGCTTCATGGGGCCAACGTCCTGACTTTC
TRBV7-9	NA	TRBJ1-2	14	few	CASTNQEETYGYTF	TGTGCCAGCACAAATCAGGAGGAAACCTATGGCTACACCTTC
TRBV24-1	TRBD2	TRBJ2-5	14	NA	CATSGAAGDETQYF	TGTGCCACCAGTGGGGCTGCGGGAGACGAGACCCAGTACTTC
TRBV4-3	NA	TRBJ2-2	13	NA	CASSQVYTGELFF	TGCGCCAGCAGCCAAGTATACACCGGGGAGCTGTTTTTT
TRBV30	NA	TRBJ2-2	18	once	CAWGTGGFADANTGELFF	TGTGCCTGGGGAACGGGCGGGTTTGCGGACGCGAACACCGGGGAGCTGTTTTTT
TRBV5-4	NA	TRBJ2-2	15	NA	CASRLNTKPTGELFF	TGTGCCAGCAGACTAAATACAAAGCCTACCGGGGAGCTGTTTTTT
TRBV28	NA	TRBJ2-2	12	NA	CASSPSTGELFF	TGTGCCAGCAGTCCGAGCACCGGGGAGCTGTTTTTT
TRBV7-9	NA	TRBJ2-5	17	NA	CASSPSVAVTMQETQYF	TGTGCCAGCAGCCCAAGCGTGGCGGTTACGATGCAAGAGACCCAGTACTTC
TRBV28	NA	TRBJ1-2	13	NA	CASLTGVGYGYTF	TGTGCCAGCCTCACCGGGGTAGGCTATGGCTACACCTTC
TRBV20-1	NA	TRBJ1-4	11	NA	CSARPGEKLFF	TGCAGTGCTCGTCCCGGGGAAAAACTGTTTTTT
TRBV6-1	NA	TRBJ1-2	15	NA	CASSEGNKDYYGYTF	TGTGCCAGCAGTGAAGGTAACAAAGATTACTATGGCTACACCTTC
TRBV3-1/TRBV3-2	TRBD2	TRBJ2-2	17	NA	CASSQLSGGAYTGELFF	TGTGCCAGCAGCCAGCTTAGCGGGGGGGCATATACCGGGGAGCTGTTTTTT
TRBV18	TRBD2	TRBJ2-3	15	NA	CASSPDREEVDTQYF	TGTGCCAGCTCACCCGACCGGGAGGAGGTAGATACGCAGTATTTT
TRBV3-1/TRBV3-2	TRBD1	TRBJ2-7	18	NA	CASSQDWGWGTGTYEQYF	TGTGCCAGCAGCCAAGATTGGGGTTGGGGGACAGGGACCTACGAGCAGTACTTC
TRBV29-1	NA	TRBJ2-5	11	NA	CSVTITGTQYF	TGCAGCGTGACCATCACAGGGACCCAGTACTTC
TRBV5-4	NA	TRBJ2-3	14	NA	CASSLEGVTDTQYF	TGTGCCAGCAGCCTCGAGGGAGTGACAGATACGCAGTATTTT
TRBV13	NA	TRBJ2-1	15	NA	CASSPPGNSYNEQFF	TGTGCCAGCAGCCCACCAGGCAACTCCTACAATGAGCAGTTCTTC
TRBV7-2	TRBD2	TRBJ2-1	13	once	CASSLQRGGVLFF	TGTGCCAGCAGCTTACAGCGGGGAGGGGTTCTGTTCTTC
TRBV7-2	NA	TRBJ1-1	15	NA	CASSSGVPMNTEAFF	TGTGCCAGCAGCTCAGGGGTCCCGATGAACACTGAAGCTTTCTTT
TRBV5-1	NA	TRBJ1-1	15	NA	CASSPPGGMNTEAFF	TGCGCCAGCAGCCCCCCGGGGGGTATGAACACTGAAGCTTTCTTT
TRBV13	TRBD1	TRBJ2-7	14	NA	CASSSDRGWYEQYF	TGTGCCAGCAGCTCCGACAGGGGGTGGTACGAGCAGTACTTC
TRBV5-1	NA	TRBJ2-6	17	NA	CASSPAQGFSGANVLTF	TGCGCCAGCAGCCCGGCACAGGGTTTCTCTGGGGCCAACGTCCTGACTTTC
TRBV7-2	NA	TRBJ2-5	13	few	CASRESRPGTQYF	TGTGCCAGCAGAGAAAGCCGTCCGGGGACCCAGTACTTC
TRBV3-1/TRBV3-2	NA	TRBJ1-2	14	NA	CASSASTENYGYTF	TGTGCCAGCAGCGCTTCGACAGAGAACTATGGCTACACCTTC